These 26 T cell receptor beta chains share one sample of origin, sequenced in a study of vaccination effects on CD4 cells after COVID-19. No antigen has been identified for these receptors. Antigen-specific CD4+ T cells were first expanded with viral peptide pools by the ViraFEST assay and only then sequenced. The authors isolated CD4+ T cells after approximately 9 days of culture. Subjects were given two BNT162b2 or mRNA-1273 vaccine doses. Libraries were prepared by immunoSEQ multiplex PCR; TCRdb keeps only in-frame clonotypes and omits some of them. Of around 33,000 clones in the sample, about four fifths were seen once. The material sequenced was CD4+ T cells from PBMCs cultured with HCoV-NL63 spike peptides, taken after COVID-19 vaccination. These receptors were taken from a human donor who received a COVID-19 vaccine. Some clones in this sample may be carry-over from other donors' samples.

This clone was detected only a few times. The gene calls are TRBV28 and TRBJ2-7, with D perhaps TRBD2 (5 bases). CDR3 length: 16 residues. Germline CDR1 MDHEN, CDR2 SYDVKM. Trimming took off 4 bases at V and 0 bases at J, with 16 bases between the two ends. CDR3 nucleotides: TGTGCCAGCAGTTCAACGGGGTCTATTAGCTCCTACGAGCAGTACGTC. The encoded protein is CASSSTGSISSYEQYV.

The chain links TRBV5-5 to TRBJ2-2; possible D gene TRBD1, 6 bases. The V end was cut by 7 bases, the J end by 3 bases, with 19 bases between. CDR1 and CDR2 from the germline V gene are SGHKS and YYEKEE (reference sequence). This CDR3 spans 16 amino acids. CDR3 amino acids: CASQSLGQSDTGELFF. CDR3 nucleotide sequence: TGTGCCAGCCAGAGTTTAGGACAGTCTGACACCGGGGAGCTGTTTTTT.

The chain employs TRBV4-1 and TRBJ1-5, with 9 bases identical to TRBD1. The J segment lost 3 bases and the V segment lost 4 bases, leaving 7 bases of the junction unmatched. In germline, CDR1 is MGHRA, CDR2 YSYEKL. This CDR3 is built from 16 residues. CDR3 bases: TGCGCCAGCAGCCGAGGACAGGGGCCTACCAATCAGCCCCAGCATTTT. Its translation is CASSRGQGPTNQPQHF.

This sequence joins TRBV27 and TRBJ1-5, with 10 nucleotides matching TRBD1. CDR3 size: 17 residues. Germline V gene data show CDR1 as MNHEY and CDR2 as SMNVEV (reference sequence). Unmatched junction bases numbered 7, after V lost 5 bases and J lost 0 bases. Written as DNA, the CDR3 is TGTGCCAGCAGTCCCGGGACAGGGGCTATTAGCAATCAGCCCCAGCATTTT. Amino acids: CASSPGTGAISNQPQHF.

CDR3 bases: TGTGCTAGTGGTTCGCCTCCGGGGGGGCGGGAGACCCAGTACTTC. Its translation is CASGSPPGGRETQYF. The chain uses TRBV12-5 and TRBJ2-5, with 8 bases that match TRBD2. CDR1 and CDR2 (germline): LGHNT, FRNRAP. V lost 4 bases and J lost 5; bases outside the gene matches: 9. The CDR3 is 15 amino acids.

This clone was seen more than once but under ten times. This chain links TRBV19 with TRBJ1-6, with D hard to call. Germline V gene data show CDR1 as LNHDA and CDR2 as SQIVND (reference sequence). The CDR3 extends over 14 amino acids. V was shortened by 6 bases and J by 0 bases, with 6 bases between the two germline ends. CDR3: CASRLSSYNSPLHF. DNA for the CDR3: TGTGCCAGTAGACTGAGCTCCTATAATTCACCCCTCCACTTT.

The chain carries TRBV2 and TRBJ1-3; possibly TRBD1 for D (6 bases). CDR3 length equals 16 residues. Germline V CDR1 and CDR2: SNHLY, FYNNEI. The germline V and J ends were trimmed by 2 bases and 4 bases, with 15 bases remaining between them. CDR3 region: CASSELSQGTGNTIYF. In nucleotides, the CDR3 is TGTGCCAGCAGTGAACTATCCCAGGGGACCGGAAACACCATATATTTT.

The chain has TRBV7-9 and TRBJ1-2; perhaps TRBD1 as D (6 bases). The CDR3 runs to 12 residues. Germline V CDR1 and CDR2: SEHNR, FQNEAQ (reference sequence). Trimming left V 8 bases short and J 3 bases short, with 10 bases between. CDR3 sequence reads: CASAPGDYGYTF. CDR3 sequence (DNA): TGTGCCAGCGCCCCAGGGGACTATGGCTACACCTTC.

This sequence joins TRBV3-1 (or the pseudogene TRBV3-2) and TRBJ1-4; perhaps TRBD1 as D (5 bases). Trimming cost V 4 bases and J 8 bases, with 14 bases left between them. The V gene's germline CDR1 is LGHDT and CDR2 YNNKEL (reference sequence). The length of the CDR3 is 14 residues. This CDR3 reads CASSRGTVKEKLFF. DNA of the CDR3: TGTGCCAGCAGCCGGGGGACGGTCAAGGAAAAACTGTTTTTT.

The V call is TRBV3-1 (or the pseudogene TRBV3-2), the J call TRBJ2-1, with unresolved D. This CDR3 has 15 amino acids. CDR1 and CDR2 from the germline V gene are LGHDT and YNNKEL (reference sequence). Trimming removed 0 bases at V and 4 bases at J, with 10 bases between. The CDR3 spells CASSQDRLGYNEQFF. The DNA of the CDR3 is TGTGCCAGCAGCCAAGATCGATTAGGGTACAATGAGCAGTTCTTC.

This chain uses TRBV30 with TRBJ2-3; the D is unclear. The CDR3 length is 13 residues. Germline V gene lookup returns CDR1 GTSNPN and CDR2 SVGIG (reference sequence). Trimming shortened V by 4 bases and J by 2 bases, and 10 bases separated the two germline ends. Written as DNA, the CDR3 is TGTGCCTGGACGTATGGTTACACAGATACGCAGTATTTT. Its protein is CAWTYGYTDTQYF.

The chain carries TRBV9 and TRBJ2-3; 8 bases fit TRBD1. This CDR3 spans 15 amino acids. V lost 0 bases to trimming and J lost 6 bases; unmatched junction nucleotides: 6. CDR1 and CDR2 from the germline V gene are SGDLS and YYNGEE. Here the CDR3 DNA reads TGTGCCAGCAGCGTAGAGGGGGCAGGGGGCGATACGCAGTATTTT. Protein: CASSVEGAGGDTQYF.

The rearrangement uses TRBV30 and TRBJ1-2; 9 bases agree with TRBD1. The V and J ends lost 0 bases and 1 base, in that order; junction bases with no gene match: 9. The V gene's germline CDR1 is GTSNPN and CDR2 SVGIG (reference sequence). The CDR3 is 17 residues long. CDR3 in amino acids: CAWSVAGQGIFNYGYTF. DNA of the CDR3: TGTGCCTGGAGTGTAGCGGGACAGGGAATTTTTAACTATGGCTACACCTTC.

The chain has TRBV24-1 and TRBJ1-5, with 7 bases lining up with TRBD1. Losses at the gene ends were 4 bases for V and 0 bases for J; bases not matched to a gene: 5. The CDR3 runs 16 residues. Per the germline V gene, CDR1 is KGHDR and CDR2 is SFDVKD. The CDR3 nucleotides are TGTGCCACCAGTGACTCGACAGGGTATAGCAATCAGCCCCAGCATTTT. Protein: CATSDSTGYSNQPQHF.

The chain uses TRBV7-2 and TRBJ2-2; D is ambiguous. Trimming removed 0 bases at V and 3 bases at J, with 8 bases between. The CDR3 length is 15 residues. Germline V gives CDR1 SGHTA, CDR2 FQGNSA. The CDR3 sequence: CASSLAGYDTGELFF. CDR3 DNA: TGTGCCAGCAGCTTAGCAGGGTATGACACCGGGGAGCTGTTTTTT.

The rearrangement uses TRBV25-1 and TRBJ2-1; 9 nucleotides align to TRBD2. The CDR3 spans 15 residues. With 3 bases clipped from V and 8 bases from J, the junction kept 8 bases outside the gene matches. CDR1 MGHDK and CDR2 SYGVNS come from the germline V gene. The DNA for the CDR3 is TGTGCCAGCAGTGATCCCGGCGGGGGGGCCCATGAGCAGTTCTTC. This translates into CASSDPGGGAHEQFF.

The V gene is TRBV7-2, the J gene TRBJ2-3; 10 bases match TRBD2. Per germline, CDR1 SGHTA and CDR2 FQGNSA. After removal of 1 base from V and 5 bases from J, the junction contained 3 bases not matched to a gene. The CDR3 contains 15 residues. The CDR3 sequence is CASSLGSGGGDTQYF. The CDR3 coding sequence is TGTGCCAGCAGCTTAGGGAGCGGGGGGGGAGATACGCAGTATTTT.

The chain couples TRBV6-2 or TRBV6-3 to TRBJ2-7; unclear D gene. V dropped 5 bases and J dropped 2 bases, with 10 bases sitting between them. Germline CDR1 and CDR2: MNHEY and SVGEGT. The CDR3 has 13 residues. DNA of the CDR3: TGTGCCAGCAGTAACGGCAGAGCCTACGAGCAGTACGTC. It codes for CASSNGRAYEQYV.

The genes are TRBV24-1 and TRBJ2-3; possibly TRBD1 for D (6 bases). Germline lookup yields CDR1 KGHDR and CDR2 SFDVKD. V lost 0 bases to trimming and J lost 0 bases, with 12 bases between them. The CDR3 spans 17 residues. The CDR3 sequence is CATSDLRGTSSTDTQYF. The CDR3 coding sequence is TGTGCCACCAGTGATTTGAGGGGGACATCTAGCACAGATACGCAGTATTTT.

The J gene is TRBJ2-7, the V gene TRBV7-9; the D is unclear. V was clipped by 0 bases and J by 2 bases, with 8 bases between them. CDR1 and CDR2 (germline): SEHNR, FQNEAQ (reference sequence). The CDR3 length is 14 residues. Written as DNA, the CDR3 is TGTGCCAGCAGCTTAGCTGTCGGAACCTACGAGCAGTACGTC. Its protein is CASSLAVGTYEQYV.

The rearrangement joins TRBV11-3 to TRBJ2-5, with a weak D call TRBD1 (5 bases). The CDR3 loop spans 13 amino acids. Trimming pared 1 base from V and 3 bases from J, leaving 6 bases between. Germline V CDR1 and CDR2: SGHNT, YENEEA. CDR3 in DNA: TGTGCCAGCAGCTTAGGACAGAAAGAGACCCAGTACTTC. Its protein product is CASSLGQKETQYF.

This clone is a singleton in its sample. This rearrangement joins TRBV7-8 to TRBJ2-3; D not resolved. V shed 5 bases and J shed 2 bases, with 5 bases lying between them. CDR3 length: 12 residues. The germline V gene encodes CDR1 SGHVS and CDR2 FQNEAQ. CDR3 protein: CASSLFTDTQYF. The CDR3 nucleotides read TGTGCCAGCAGCCTCTTCACAGATACGCAGTATTTT. The whole variable domain, filled in from reference TRBV7-8 and TRBJ2-3, reads GAGVSQSPRYKVAKRGQDVALRCDPISGHVSLFWYQQALGQGPEFLTYFQNEAQLDKSGLPSDRFFAERPEGSVSTLKIQRTQQEDSAVYLCASSLFTDTQYFGPGTRLTVL.

The rearrangement uses TRBV19 and TRBJ2-3; D may be TRBD1 (6 bases). CDR1 is LNHDA and CDR2 is SQIVND in the germline V gene (reference sequence). This CDR3 has 16 amino acids. V lost 9 bases and J lost 2, with 21 bases in between. CDR3 region: CASTALGTSYTDTQYF. The CDR3 coding sequence is TGTGCCAGCACCGCCCTCGGGACATCGTACACAGATACGCAGTATTTT. The full variable domain, completed using reference TRBV19 and TRBJ2-3, is DGGITQSPKYLFRKEGQNVTLSCEQNLNHDAMYWYRQDPGQGLRLIYYSQIVNDFQKGDIAEGYSVSREKKESFPLTVTSAQKNPTAFYLCASTALGTSYTDTQYFGPGTRLTVL.

This clone is a singleton in its sample. The gene calls are TRBV5-1 and TRBJ2-7; the match to TRBD1 covers 12 bases. This CDR3 region has 14 residues. Germline lookup yields CDR1 SGHRS and CDR2 YFSETQ. J gave up 6 bases and V 4 bases, and 5 bases lay outside the gene matches. The CDR3 region is CASSGRDRGREQYV. For the CDR3, the DNA is TGCGCCAGCAGCGGCCGGGACAGGGGGCGCGAGCAGTACGTC.

CDR3: CASSYPGAYGYTF. CDR3 coding DNA: TGTGCCAGCAGTTACCCTGGGGCCTATGGCTACACCTTC. The chain uses TRBV6-5 and TRBJ1-2; tentatively, D is TRBD1 (5 bases). The CDR3 is made up of 13 amino acids. Looked up from germline, CDR1 is MNHEY and CDR2 is SVGAGI. Trimming removed 2 bases at V and 4 bases at J, with 8 bases between.

The CDR3 DNA reads as TGCGCCAGCAGCCAAGATATATCACGGACTATATTCACCGGGGAGCTGTTTTTT. The encoded protein is CASSQDISRTIFTGELFF. The chain uses TRBV4-3 and TRBJ2-2; possibly TRBD2 for D (6 bases). The CDR3 runs 18 residues. Germline lookup yields CDR1 LGHNA and CDR2 YSLEER. The V and J ends lost 0 bases and 4 bases respectively, with 18 bases between them.